This record covers a single T cell receptor (beta chain). This specimen comes from a study of response to subunit inactivated influenza vaccine. The V and J ends lost 3 bases and 8 bases respectively, with 20 bases between them. CDR3 size: 15 residues. CDR1 is MNHNS, CDR2 SASEGT, per germline. One entry per CDR3 protein results from TCRdb running MiXCR on the RT-PCR reads. The sample includes more than 500,000 distinct CDR3 sequences, roughly 10% of them seen just once. Separately, the same data were catalogued under a study of T cells expressing NK-cell markers. As that report states: For TCR beta, cDNA was produced by 5'RACE template switching with UMIs.

Sample: PBMCs from blood, taken on the day of vaccination. V is TRBV6-1 and J is TRBJ2-7, with D hard to call. The sequence derives from a man in his fifties who received an inactivated influenza vaccine. CDR3 bases: TGTGCCAGCAGTGACGGCCCAGGTCCTTCGGATAAGCAGTACTTC. Protein: CASSDGPGPSDKQYF.